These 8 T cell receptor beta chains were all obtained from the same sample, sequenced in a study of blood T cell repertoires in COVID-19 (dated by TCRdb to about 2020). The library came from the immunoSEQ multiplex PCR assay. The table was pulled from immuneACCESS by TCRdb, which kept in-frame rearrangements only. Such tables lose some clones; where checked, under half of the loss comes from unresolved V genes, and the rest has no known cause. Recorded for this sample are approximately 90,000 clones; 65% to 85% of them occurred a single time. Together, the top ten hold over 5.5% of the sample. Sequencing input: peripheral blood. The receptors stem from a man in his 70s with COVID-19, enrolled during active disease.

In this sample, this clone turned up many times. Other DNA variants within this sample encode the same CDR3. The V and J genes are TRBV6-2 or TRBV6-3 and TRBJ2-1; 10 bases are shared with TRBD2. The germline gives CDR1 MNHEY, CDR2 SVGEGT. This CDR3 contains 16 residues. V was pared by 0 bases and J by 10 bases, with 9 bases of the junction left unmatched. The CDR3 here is CASSYSTSGGAWEQFF. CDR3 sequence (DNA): TGTGCCAGCAGTTACTCGACCAGCGGGGGGGCCTGGGAGCAGTTCTTC.

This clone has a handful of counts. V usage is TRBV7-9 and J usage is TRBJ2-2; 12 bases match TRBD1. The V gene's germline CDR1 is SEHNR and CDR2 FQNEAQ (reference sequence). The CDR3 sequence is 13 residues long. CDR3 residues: CAGTGGVTGELFF. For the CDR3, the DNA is TGTGCTGGGACAGGGGGCGTCACCGGGGAGCTGTTTTTT.

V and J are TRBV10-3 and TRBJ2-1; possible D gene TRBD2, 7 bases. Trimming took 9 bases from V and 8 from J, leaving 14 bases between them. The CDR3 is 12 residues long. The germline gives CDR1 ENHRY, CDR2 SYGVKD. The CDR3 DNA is TGTGCCATGGGGGGGGCAGGGGATGAGCAGTTCTTC. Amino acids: CAMGGAGDEQFF.

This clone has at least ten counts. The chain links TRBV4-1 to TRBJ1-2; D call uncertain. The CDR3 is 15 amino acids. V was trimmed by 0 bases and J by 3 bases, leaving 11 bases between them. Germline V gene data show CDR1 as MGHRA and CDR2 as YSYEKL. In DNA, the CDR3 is TGCGCCAGCAGCCAAGATGGTGGCGGGTACTATGGCTACACCTTC. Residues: CASSQDGGGYYGYTF.

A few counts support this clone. In DNA form, the CDR3 reads TGTGCCAGCAGTTCCGACAGGTTGAATTCACCCCTCCACTTT. It codes for CASSSDRLNSPLHF. The chain recombines TRBV6-5 with TRBJ1-6; TRBD1 is a possible D gene (6 bases). Germline lookup yields CDR1 MNHEY and CDR2 SVGAGI. The CDR3 consists of 14 residues. V lost 4 bases, J lost 7 bases, and 11 bases lay in between.

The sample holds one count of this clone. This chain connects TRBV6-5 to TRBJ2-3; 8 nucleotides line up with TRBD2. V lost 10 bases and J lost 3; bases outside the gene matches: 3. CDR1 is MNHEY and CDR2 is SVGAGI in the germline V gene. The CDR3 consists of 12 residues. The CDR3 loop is CANGGETDTQYF. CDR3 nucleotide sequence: TGTGCCAACGGGGGGGAGACAGATACGCAGTATTTT.

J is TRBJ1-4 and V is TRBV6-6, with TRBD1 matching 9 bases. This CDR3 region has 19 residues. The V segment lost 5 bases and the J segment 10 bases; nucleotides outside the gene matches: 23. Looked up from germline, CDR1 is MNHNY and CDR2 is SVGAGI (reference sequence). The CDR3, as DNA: TGTGCCAGCAGTCCGGGACAGGGAACCTCATTCGTTCGATCGGGAAAACTGTTTTTT. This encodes CASSPGQGTSFVRSGKLFF.

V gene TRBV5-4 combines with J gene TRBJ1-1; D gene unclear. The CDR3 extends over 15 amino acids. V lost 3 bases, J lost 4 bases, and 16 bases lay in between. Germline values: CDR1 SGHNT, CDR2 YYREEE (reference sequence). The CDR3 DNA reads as TGTGCCAGCAGCTCCCGGACTTTGCCGGGCACTGAAGCTTTCTTT. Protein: CASSSRTLPGTEAFF.